The clone carrying this TCR beta chain was seen more than once but under ten times. Its antigen remains unidentified. TCRdb re-analysed the 5' RACE reads in MiXCR, keeping a single row per CDR3 protein. The profile shows over 250,000 distinct CDR3 sequences, roughly 5.2% of them singletons. This entry comes from a study of T cells after yellow fever vaccination. Study background: Fractions with few cells were prepared using SMART-Seq v4 Ultra Low Input.

Study findings and constraints: In FACS-sorted repertoires, abundant clonotypes from the bulk population could appear as contaminants.

The V and J ends lost 5 bases and 5 bases, in that order; junction bases with no gene match: 16. Looked up from germline, CDR1 is SGHTA and CDR2 is FQGNSA. CDR3 length: 18 residues. The source is a man between 18 and 35 years old who received the YFV17D yellow fever vaccine. The sequenced sample was CD4+ T cells sorted from PBMCs, obtained on the day of the yellow fever booster vaccination. V usage is TRBV7-2 and J usage is TRBJ2-5; 11 nucleotides agree with TRBD2. In DNA, the CDR3 is TGTGCCAGCAGCCCCGGTTTGTTAGCGGGGGGGCGGTCCGAGACCCAGTACTTC. Translated, it gives CASSPGLLAGGRSETQYF.